This section outlines one T cell receptor beta chain sequence together with its context. During its preparation, the TCRbeta library received unique molecular identifiers. TCRdb used MiXCR to reprocess the PCR reads, holding one entry per CDR3 protein. Among some 590,000 distinct CDR3 sequences, more than 9% were seen once, and the ten largest hold about 4.3%. The data were taken from a study of T-cell reconstitution after alpha-beta-depleted transplantation in children. The sequences come from PBMCs from the stem cell graft donor, collected from the stem cell graft. This TCR came from a human donor who donated a stem cell graft to a child with acute myeloid leukemia.

The CDR3 loop reads CASSVEGGTGELFF. CDR3 nucleotides: TGTGCCAGCAGCGTAGAAGGTGGGACCGGGGAGCTGTTTTTT. The rearrangement links TRBV9 to TRBJ2-2; D gene unclear. Trimming removed 0 bases from V and 5 bases from J, with 8 bases in between. Germline V gene lookup returns CDR1 SGDLS and CDR2 YYNGEE. The CDR3 is 14 amino acids.